The entry that follows covers one TCR beta chain sequence. This sample stems from a study of blood T cell repertoires in COVID-19. The overall study: In each case, the material was cDNA or gDNA derived from T cells, B-cell-depleted T cells, or PBMCs.

This CDR3 is 14 amino acids long. The V end lost 3 bases, the J end lost 4 bases, and 12 bases lay between the germline ends. Per the germline V gene, CDR1 is LNHDA and CDR2 is SQIVND (reference sequence). Study processing details: Reference gene primer amplification gave estimated nucleated cell counts. This table comes from immunoSEQ multiplex PCR, and its TCRdb copy is limited to in-frame clones, with some not included. The V and J calls and clone size are taken from that table; D and trimming were inferred from the DNA. The data show 200,000 to 300,000 clones, around 86% seen once. Specimen: peripheral blood. This chain links TRBV19 with TRBJ2-5; maybe TRBD2 (5 bases). This sequence originates from a man older than 75 with acute or convalescent COVID-19. The CDR3 nucleotides read TGTGCCAGTAGTATGACCCTCCTAGCAGAGACCCAGTACTTC. Translating gives CASSMTLLAETQYF.